This T cell receptor (beta chain) was profiled in a study of blood T cell repertoires in COVID-19. Study details: The samples span acute and convalescent COVID-19 from the United States, Italy and Spain. In each case, the material was cDNA or gDNA derived from T cells, B-cell-depleted T cells, or PBMCs.

V gave up 4 bases and J gave up 4 bases; unmatched junction bases: 12. Per the germline V gene, CDR1 is SGHRS and CDR2 is YFSETQ. This CDR3 region has 16 residues. Per the original data handling: Scientists estimated how many nucleated cells there were by amplifying reference gene primers. Produced via immunoSEQ multiplex PCR; TCRdb's table is partial and in-frame only. V, J and clone size derive from that table, while D and trimming were established from the DNA sequence. The table records under 150,000 clones, more than 75% of them present only once. This TCR derives from a human donor in a cohort sampled during active COVID-19. V gene TRBV5-1 combines with J gene TRBJ1-2; 8 nucleotides line up with TRBD1. Sequencing used peripheral blood. CDR3 sequence reads: CASSPLRTGTSYGYTF. The CDR3 DNA is TGCGCCAGCAGCCCGCTAAGGACAGGGACAAGCTATGGCTACACCTTC.